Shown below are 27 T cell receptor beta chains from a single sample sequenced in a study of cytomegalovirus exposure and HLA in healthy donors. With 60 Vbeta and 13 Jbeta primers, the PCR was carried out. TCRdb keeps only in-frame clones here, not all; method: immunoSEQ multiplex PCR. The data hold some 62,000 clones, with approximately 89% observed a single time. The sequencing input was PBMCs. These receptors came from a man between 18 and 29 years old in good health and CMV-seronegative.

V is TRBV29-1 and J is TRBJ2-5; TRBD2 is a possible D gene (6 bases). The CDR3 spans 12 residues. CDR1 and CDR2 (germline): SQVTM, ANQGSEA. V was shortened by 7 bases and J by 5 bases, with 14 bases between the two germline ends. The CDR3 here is CSGGGATETQYF. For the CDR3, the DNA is TGCAGCGGTGGAGGGGCCACGGAGACCCAGTACTTC.

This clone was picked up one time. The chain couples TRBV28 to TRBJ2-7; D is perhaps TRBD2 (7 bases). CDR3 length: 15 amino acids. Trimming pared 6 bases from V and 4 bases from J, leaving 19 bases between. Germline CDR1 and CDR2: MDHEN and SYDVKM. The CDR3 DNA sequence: TGTGCCAGCAGGACAGCGCTCGGGGGGCCTTACGAGCAGTACTTC. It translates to CASRTALGGPYEQYF.

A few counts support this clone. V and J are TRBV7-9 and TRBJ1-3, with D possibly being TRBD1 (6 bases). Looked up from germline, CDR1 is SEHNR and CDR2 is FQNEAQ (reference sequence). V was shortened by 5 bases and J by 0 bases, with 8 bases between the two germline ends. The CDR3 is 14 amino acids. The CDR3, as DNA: TGTGCCAGCAGCCTACAGGGCTCTGGAAACACCATATATTTT. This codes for CASSLQGSGNTIYF.

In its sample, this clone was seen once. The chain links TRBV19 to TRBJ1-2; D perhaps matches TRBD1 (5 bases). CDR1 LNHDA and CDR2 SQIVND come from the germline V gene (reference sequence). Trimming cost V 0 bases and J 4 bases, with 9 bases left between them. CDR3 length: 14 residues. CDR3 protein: CASSIESGGYGYTF. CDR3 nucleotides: TGTGCCAGTAGTATAGAGTCGGGGGGCTATGGCTACACCTTC. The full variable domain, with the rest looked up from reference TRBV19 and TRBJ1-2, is DGGITQSPKYLFRKEGQNVTLSCEQNLNHDAMYWYRQDPGQGLRLIYYSQIVNDFQKGDIAEGYSVSREKKESFPLTVTSAQKNPTAFYLCASSIESGGYGYTFGSGTRLTVV.

CDR3: CSVEPPGLGEQYF. As DNA, the CDR3 is TGCAGCGTTGAACCACCCGGACTGGGCGAGCAGTACTTC. The chain carries TRBV29-1 and TRBJ2-7; tentatively, D is TRBD2 (5 bases). In germline, CDR1 is SQVTM, CDR2 ANQGSEA. The CDR3 spans 13 residues. Trimming cost V 2 bases and J 6 bases, with 14 bases left between them.

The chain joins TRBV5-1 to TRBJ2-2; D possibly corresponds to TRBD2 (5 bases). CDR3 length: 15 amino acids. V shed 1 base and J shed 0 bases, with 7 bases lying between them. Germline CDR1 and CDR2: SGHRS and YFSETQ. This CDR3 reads CASSLSGTNTGELFF. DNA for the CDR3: TGCGCCAGCAGCTTGTCCGGGACGAACACCGGGGAGCTGTTTTTT.

CDR3 nucleotides: TGCGCCAGCAGCCACCGTAGACAGGAGAGCTCCTACGAGCAGTACTTC. Protein: CASSHRRQESSYEQYF. This rearrangement joins TRBV4-1 to TRBJ2-7; possibly TRBD1 for D (6 bases). The CDR3 is 16 residues long. Germline V gene lookup returns CDR1 MGHRA and CDR2 YSYEKL. V dropped 3 bases and J dropped 0 bases, with 15 bases sitting between them.

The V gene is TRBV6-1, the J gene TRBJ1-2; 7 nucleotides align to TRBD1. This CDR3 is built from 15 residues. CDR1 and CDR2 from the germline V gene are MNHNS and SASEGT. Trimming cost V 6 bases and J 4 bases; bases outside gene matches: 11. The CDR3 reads CASRVGQAWSYGYTF. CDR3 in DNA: TGTGCCAGCAGGGTCGGACAGGCCTGGAGCTATGGCTACACCTTC.

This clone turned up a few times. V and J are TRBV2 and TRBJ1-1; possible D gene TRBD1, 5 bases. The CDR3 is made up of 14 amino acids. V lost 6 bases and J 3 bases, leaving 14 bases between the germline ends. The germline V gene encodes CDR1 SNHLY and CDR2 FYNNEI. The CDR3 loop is CASRARGGDTEAFF. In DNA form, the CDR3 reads TGTGCCAGCAGAGCTCGCGGAGGGGACACTGAAGCTTTCTTT. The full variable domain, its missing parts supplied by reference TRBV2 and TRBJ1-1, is EPEVTQTPSHQVTQMGQEVILRCVPISNHLYFYWYRQILGQKVEFLVSFYNNEISEKSEIFDDQFSVERPDGSNFTLKIRSTKLEDSAMYFCASRARGGDTEAFFGQGTRLTVV.

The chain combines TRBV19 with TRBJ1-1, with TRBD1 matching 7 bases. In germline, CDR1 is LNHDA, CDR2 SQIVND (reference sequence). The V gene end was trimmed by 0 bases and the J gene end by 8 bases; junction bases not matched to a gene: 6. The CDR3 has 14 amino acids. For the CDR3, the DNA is TGTGCCAGTAGTATAGAGGATTACAGGGGCGAAGCTTTCTTT. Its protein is CASSIEDYRGEAFF.

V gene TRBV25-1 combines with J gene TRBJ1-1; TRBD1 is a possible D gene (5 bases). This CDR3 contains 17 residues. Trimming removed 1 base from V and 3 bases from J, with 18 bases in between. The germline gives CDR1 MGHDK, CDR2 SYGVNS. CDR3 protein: CASSESGGERKDTEAFF. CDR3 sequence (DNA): TGTGCCAGCAGTGAATCTGGGGGGGAGAGGAAGGACACTGAAGCTTTCTTT.

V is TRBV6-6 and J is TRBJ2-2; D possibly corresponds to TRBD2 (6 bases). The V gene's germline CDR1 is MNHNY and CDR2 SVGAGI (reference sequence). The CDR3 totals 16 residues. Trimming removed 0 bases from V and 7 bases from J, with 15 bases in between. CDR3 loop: CASSYSPGSGVGELFF. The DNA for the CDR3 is TGTGCCAGCAGTTACTCCCCCGGTTCGGGGGTCGGGGAGCTGTTTTTT.

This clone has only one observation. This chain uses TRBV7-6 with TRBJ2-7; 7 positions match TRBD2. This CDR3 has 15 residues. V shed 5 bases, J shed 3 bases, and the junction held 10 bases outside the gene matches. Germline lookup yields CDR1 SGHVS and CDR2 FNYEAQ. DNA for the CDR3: TGTGCCAGCAGCGGATACCGGGACTATTTCTACGAGCAGTACTTC. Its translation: CASSGYRDYFYEQYF.

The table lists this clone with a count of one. The CDR3 sequence: CASSWAQGAHYGYTF. Written as DNA, the CDR3 is TGCGCCAGCAGCTGGGCACAGGGGGCCCACTATGGCTACACCTTC. This chain joins TRBV5-1 and TRBJ1-2, with TRBD1 matching over 9 bases. This CDR3 comprises 15 residues. Trimming removed 3 bases from V and 3 bases from J; junction bases left unmatched: 6. Germline assignment: CDR1 SGHRS and CDR2 YFSETQ.

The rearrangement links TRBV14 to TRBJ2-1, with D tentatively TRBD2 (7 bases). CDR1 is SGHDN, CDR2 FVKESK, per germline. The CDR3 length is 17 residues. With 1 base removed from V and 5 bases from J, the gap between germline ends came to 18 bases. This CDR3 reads CASSQVVGGGAHNEQFF. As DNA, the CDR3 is TGTGCCAGCAGCCAAGTGGTAGGGGGGGGCGCCCACAATGAGCAGTTCTTC.

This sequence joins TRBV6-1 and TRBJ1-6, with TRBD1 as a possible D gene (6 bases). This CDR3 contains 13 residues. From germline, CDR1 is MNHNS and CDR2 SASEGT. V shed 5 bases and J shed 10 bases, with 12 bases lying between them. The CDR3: CASSLTGPSPLHF. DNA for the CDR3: TGTGCCAGCAGTCTAACAGGGCCCTCACCCCTCCACTTT.

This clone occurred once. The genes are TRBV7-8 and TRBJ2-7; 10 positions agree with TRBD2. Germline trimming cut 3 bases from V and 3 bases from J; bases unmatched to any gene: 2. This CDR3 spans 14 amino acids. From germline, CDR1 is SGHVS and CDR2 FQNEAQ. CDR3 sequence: CASSLGTSVYEQYF. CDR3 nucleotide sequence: TGTGCCAGCAGCTTGGGGACTAGCGTCTACGAGCAGTACTTC.

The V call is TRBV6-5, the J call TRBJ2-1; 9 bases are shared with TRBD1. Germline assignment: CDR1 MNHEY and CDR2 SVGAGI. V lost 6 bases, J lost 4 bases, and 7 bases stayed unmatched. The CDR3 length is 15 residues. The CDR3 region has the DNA TGTGCCAGCAGACAAACCGGGACAGGGTACAATGAGCAGTTCTTC. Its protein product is CASRQTGTGYNEQFF.

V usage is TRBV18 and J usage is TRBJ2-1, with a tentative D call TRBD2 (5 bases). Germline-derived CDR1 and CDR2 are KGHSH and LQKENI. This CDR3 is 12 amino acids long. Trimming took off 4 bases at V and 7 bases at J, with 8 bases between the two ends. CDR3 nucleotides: TGTGCCAGCTCACTTCCGGGGAATGAGCAGTTCTTC. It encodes CASSLPGNEQFF.

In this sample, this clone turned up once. The CDR3 sequence: CASSLKEGQTYEQYF. In DNA form, the CDR3 reads TGTGCCAGCAGCTTAAAGGAGGGCCAGACCTACGAGCAGTACTTC. This chain connects TRBV7-9 to TRBJ2-7, with D possibly being TRBD2 (6 bases). CDR3 size: 15 residues. V was shortened by 2 bases and J by 2 bases, with 13 bases between the two germline ends. Germline assignment: CDR1 SEHNR and CDR2 FQNEAQ (reference sequence). The full variable domain, with the rest looked up from reference TRBV7-9 and TRBJ2-7, is DTGVSQNPRHKITKRGQNVTFRCDPISEHNRLYWYRQTLGQGPEFLTYFQNEAQLEKSRLLSDRFSAERPKGSFSTLEIQRTEQGDSAMYLCASSLKEGQTYEQYFGPGTRLTVT.

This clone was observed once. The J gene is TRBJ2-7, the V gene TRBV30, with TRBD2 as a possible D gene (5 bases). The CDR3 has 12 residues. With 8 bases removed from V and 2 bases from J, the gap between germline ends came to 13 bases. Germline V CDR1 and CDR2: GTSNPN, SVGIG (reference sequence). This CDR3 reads CAGGRHPYEQYF. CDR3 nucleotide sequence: TGTGCCGGAGGTAGGCATCCCTACGAGCAGTACTTC. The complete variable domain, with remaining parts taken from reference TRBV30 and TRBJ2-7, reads SQTIHQWPATLVQPVGSPLSLECTVEGTSNPNLYWYRQAAGRGLQLLFYSVGIGQISSEVPQNLSASRPQDRQFILSSKKLLLSDSGFYLCAGGRHPYEQYFGPGTRLTVT.

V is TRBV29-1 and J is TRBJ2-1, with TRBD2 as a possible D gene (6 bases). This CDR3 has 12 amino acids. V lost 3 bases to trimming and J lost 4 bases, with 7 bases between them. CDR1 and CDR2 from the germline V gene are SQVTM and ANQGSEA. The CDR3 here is CSVERGYNEQFF. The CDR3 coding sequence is TGCAGCGTTGAGCGGGGATACAATGAGCAGTTCTTC.

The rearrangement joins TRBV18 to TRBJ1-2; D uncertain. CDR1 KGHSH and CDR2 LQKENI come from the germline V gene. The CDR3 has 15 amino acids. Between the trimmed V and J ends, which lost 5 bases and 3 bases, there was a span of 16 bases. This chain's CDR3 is CASSTAWADHYGYTF. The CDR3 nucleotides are TGTGCCAGCTCAACTGCCTGGGCAGATCACTATGGCTACACCTTC.

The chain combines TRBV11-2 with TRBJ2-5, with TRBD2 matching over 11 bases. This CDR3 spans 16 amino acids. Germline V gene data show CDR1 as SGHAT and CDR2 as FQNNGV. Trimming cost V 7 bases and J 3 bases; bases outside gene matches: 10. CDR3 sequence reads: CASIRDHSGGEETQYF. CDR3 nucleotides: TGTGCCAGCATCAGGGATCATAGCGGGGGGGAAGAGACCCAGTACTTC.

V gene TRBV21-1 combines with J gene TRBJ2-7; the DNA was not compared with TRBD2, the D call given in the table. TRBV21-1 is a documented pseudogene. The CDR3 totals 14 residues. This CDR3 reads CASIQRGPLREQYF. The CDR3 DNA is TGTGCCAGCATACAGCGGGGGCCCCTACGAGAGCAGTACTTC.

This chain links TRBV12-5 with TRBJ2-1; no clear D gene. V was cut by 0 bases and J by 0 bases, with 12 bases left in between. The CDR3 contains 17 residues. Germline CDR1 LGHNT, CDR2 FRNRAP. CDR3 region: CASGLVDDSSSYNEQFF. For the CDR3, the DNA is TGTGCTAGTGGTTTGGTCGACGACTCGAGCTCCTACAATGAGCAGTTCTTC.

CDR3 region: CASSQGRGTGGGLGGYTF. CDR3 bases: TGCGCCAGCAGCCAAGGAAGGGGAACAGGGGGCGGGCTGGGGGGCTACACCTTC. J is TRBJ1-2 and V is TRBV4-1, with 9 bases lining up with TRBD1. Trimming removed 1 base from V and 8 bases from J; junction bases left unmatched: 17. CDR3 length: 18 residues. CDR1 is MGHRA, CDR2 YSYEKL, per germline.